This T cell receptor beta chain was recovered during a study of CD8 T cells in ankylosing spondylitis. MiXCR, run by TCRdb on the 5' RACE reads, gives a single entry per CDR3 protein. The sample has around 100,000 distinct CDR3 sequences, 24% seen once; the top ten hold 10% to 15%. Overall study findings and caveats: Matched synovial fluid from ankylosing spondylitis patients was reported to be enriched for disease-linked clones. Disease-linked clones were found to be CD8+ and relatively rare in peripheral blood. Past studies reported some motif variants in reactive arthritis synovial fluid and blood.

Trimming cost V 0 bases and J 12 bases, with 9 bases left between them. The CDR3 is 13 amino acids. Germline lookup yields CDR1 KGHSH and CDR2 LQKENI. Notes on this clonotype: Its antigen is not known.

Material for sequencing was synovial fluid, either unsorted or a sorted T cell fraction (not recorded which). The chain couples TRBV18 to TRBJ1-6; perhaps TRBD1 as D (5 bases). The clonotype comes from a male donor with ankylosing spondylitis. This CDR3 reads CASSPPGGGPLHF. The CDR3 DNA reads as TGTGCCAGCTCACCACCGGGGGGTGGACCCCTCCACTTT.